Below are 11 T cell receptor beta chains sequenced from a single sample in a study of patients and donors after allogeneic stem cell transplantation. TCRdb passed the RT-PCR reads through MiXCR, listing each CDR3 protein once. The sample lists about 16,000 distinct CDR3 sequences; 27% were seen once. Sequences were obtained from blood, either unsorted or a sorted T cell fraction (not recorded which). These receptors were obtained from a human donor who was either an allogeneic HSCT recipient or a stem cell or donor lymphocyte infusion donor (not recorded which). It is not recorded whose cells these are; they may come from a transplant donor.

The rearrangement links TRBV6-6 to TRBJ1-1; D unresolved. The length of the CDR3 is 14 residues. V was pared by 2 bases and J by 2 bases, with 9 bases between. Looked up from germline, CDR1 is MNHNY and CDR2 is SVGAGI (reference sequence). The CDR3 sequence: CASSYALVNTEAFF. CDR3 DNA: TGTGCCAGCAGTTACGCCCTTGTCAACACTGAAGCTTTCTTT.

Only one count was recorded for this clonotype. This chain links TRBV7-9 with TRBJ1-3; D not resolved. Trimming pared 2 bases from V and 4 bases from J, leaving 12 bases between. There are 15 residues in the CDR3. Germline values: CDR1 SEHNR, CDR2 FQNEAQ (reference sequence). DNA of the CDR3: TGTGCCAGCAGCTTATCCCTAGTGTGGGGAAACACCATATATTTT. Translating it yields CASSLSLVWGNTIYF.

This clonotype was counted a few times. This chain joins TRBV20-1 and TRBJ1-5; D is perhaps TRBD1 (5 bases). The V gene's germline CDR1 is DFQATT and CDR2 SNEGSKA (reference sequence). Trimming shortened V by 1 base and J by 5 bases, and 12 bases separated the two germline ends. The CDR3 totals 14 residues. The CDR3 here is CSARGGTDDQPQHF. The CDR3 coding sequence is TGCAGTGCTAGAGGGGGGACGGATGATCAGCCCCAGCATTTT.

This chain uses TRBV3-1 with TRBJ1-1, with a possible D match to TRBD1 (5 bases). V was pared by 4 bases and J by 0 bases, with 21 bases between. The CDR3 spans 18 residues. The germline V gene has CDR1 LGHDT and CDR2 YNNKEL (reference sequence). CDR3 residues: CASSPYGGSPTMNTEAFF. CDR3 DNA: TGTGCCAGCAGCCCTTATGGGGGGTCCCCAACAATGAACACTGAAGCTTTCTTT.

This clonotype was counted between two and nine times. This chain uses TRBV20-1 with TRBJ1-1; D is undetermined. V shed 1 base and J shed 12 bases, with 15 bases lying between them. The CDR3 length is 12 residues. Germline CDR1 is DFQATT and CDR2 is SNEGSKA (reference sequence). The CDR3 here is CSARGPHRATFF. The CDR3 DNA follows: TGCAGTGCTAGAGGGCCCCACCGCGCGACTTTCTTT.

This clonotype has only a few counts. The V call is TRBV12-3 or TRBV12-4, the J call TRBJ1-1; D call uncertain. This CDR3 region has 13 residues. V was cut by 6 bases and J by 1 base, with 9 bases left in between. CDR3 residues: CASRLTRNTEAFF. The CDR3 DNA follows: TGTGCCAGCAGACTGACAAGGAACACTGAAGCTTTCTTT.

V gene TRBV5-1 combines with J gene TRBJ2-7; perhaps TRBD1 as D (7 bases). The CDR3 contains 16 residues. The ends were cut back, 2 bases at V and 3 bases at J, with 18 bases in the middle. In germline, CDR1 is SGHRS, CDR2 YFSETQ. CDR3 in DNA: TGCGCCAGCAGCTTCACAGGGGTTGGGAGGTACTACGAGCAGTACTTC. Protein: CASSFTGVGRYYEQYF.

The rearrangement joins TRBV2 to TRBJ1-5; 7 bases align to TRBD1. After removal of 6 bases from V and 4 bases from J, the junction contained 6 bases not matched to a gene. Germline lookup yields CDR1 SNHLY and CDR2 FYNNEI. This CDR3 is built from 14 residues. Here the CDR3 reads CASSQTGKNQPQHF. DNA for the CDR3: TGTGCCAGCAGCCAGACAGGGAAGAATCAGCCCCAGCATTTT.

The genes are TRBV5-1 and TRBJ1-4, with D unclear. The CDR3 is 13 amino acids. Trimming cost V 0 bases and J 7 bases, with 7 bases left between them. Looked up from germline, CDR1 is SGHRS and CDR2 is YFSETQ. CDR3 nucleotide sequence: TGCGCCAGCAGCTTGGTTGCCGGTGAAAAACTGTTTTTT. This encodes CASSLVAGEKLFF.

This clonotype was detected a few times. The CDR3 sequence: CASSKGKGAPF. In DNA, the CDR3 is TGTGCCAGCAGCAAAGGGAAGGGGGCCCCTTTC. The chain joins TRBV21-1 to TRBJ1-2; TRBD1, the table's D call, lacks a check against the DNA. TRBV21-1 is an annotated pseudogene. This CDR3 has 11 residues.

This clonotype is judged medium-sized. This chain connects TRBV7-2 to TRBJ1-5; D ambiguous. Trimming removed 1 base at V and 7 bases at J, with 20 bases between. Germline lookup yields CDR1 SGHTA and CDR2 FQGNSA. CDR3 length equals 17 residues. The CDR3 loop reads CASSLDPPRARGQPQHF. CDR3 in DNA: TGTGCCAGCAGCTTAGACCCCCCGCGGGCCCGAGGACAGCCCCAGCATTTT.